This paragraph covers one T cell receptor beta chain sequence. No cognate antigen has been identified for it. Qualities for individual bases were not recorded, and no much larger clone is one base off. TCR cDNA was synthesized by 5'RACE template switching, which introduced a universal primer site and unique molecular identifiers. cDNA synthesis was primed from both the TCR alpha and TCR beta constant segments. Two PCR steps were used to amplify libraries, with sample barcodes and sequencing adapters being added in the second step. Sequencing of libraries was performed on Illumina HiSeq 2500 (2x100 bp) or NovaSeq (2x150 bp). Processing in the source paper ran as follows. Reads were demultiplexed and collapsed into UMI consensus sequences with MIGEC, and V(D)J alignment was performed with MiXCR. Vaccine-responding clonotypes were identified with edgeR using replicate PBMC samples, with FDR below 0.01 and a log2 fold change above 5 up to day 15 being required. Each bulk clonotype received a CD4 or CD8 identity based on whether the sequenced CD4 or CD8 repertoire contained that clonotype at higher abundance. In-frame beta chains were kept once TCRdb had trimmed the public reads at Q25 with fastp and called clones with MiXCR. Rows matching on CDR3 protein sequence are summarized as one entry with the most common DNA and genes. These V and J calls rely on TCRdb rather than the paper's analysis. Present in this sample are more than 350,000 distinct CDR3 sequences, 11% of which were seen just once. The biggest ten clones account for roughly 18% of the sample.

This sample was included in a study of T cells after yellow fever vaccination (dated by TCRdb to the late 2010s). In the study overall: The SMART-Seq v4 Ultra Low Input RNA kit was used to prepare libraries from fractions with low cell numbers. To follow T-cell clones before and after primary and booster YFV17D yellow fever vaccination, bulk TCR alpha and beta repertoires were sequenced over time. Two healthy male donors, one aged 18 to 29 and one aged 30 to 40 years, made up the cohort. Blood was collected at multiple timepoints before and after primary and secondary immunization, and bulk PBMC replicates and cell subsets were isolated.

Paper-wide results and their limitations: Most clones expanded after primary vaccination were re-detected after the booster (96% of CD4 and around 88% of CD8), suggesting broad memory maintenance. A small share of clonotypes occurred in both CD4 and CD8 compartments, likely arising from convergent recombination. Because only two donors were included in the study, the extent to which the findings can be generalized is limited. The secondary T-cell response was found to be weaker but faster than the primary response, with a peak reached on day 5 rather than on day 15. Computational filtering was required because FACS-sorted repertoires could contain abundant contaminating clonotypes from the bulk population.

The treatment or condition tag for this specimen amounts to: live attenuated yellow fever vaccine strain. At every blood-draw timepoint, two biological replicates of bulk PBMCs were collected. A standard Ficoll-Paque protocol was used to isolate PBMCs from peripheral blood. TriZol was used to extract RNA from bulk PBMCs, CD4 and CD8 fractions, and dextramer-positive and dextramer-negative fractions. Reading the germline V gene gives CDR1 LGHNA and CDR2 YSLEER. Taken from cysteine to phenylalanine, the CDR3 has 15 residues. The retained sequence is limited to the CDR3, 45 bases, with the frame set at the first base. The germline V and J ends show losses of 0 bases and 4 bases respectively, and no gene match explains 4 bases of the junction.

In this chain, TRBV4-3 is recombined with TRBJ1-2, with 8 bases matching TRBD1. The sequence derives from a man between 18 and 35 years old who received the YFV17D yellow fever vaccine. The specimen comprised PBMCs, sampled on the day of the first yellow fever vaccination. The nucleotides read TGCGCCAGCAGCCAAGACTGGACAGGGAGCTATGGCTACACCTTC. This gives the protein CASSQDWTGSYGYTF.